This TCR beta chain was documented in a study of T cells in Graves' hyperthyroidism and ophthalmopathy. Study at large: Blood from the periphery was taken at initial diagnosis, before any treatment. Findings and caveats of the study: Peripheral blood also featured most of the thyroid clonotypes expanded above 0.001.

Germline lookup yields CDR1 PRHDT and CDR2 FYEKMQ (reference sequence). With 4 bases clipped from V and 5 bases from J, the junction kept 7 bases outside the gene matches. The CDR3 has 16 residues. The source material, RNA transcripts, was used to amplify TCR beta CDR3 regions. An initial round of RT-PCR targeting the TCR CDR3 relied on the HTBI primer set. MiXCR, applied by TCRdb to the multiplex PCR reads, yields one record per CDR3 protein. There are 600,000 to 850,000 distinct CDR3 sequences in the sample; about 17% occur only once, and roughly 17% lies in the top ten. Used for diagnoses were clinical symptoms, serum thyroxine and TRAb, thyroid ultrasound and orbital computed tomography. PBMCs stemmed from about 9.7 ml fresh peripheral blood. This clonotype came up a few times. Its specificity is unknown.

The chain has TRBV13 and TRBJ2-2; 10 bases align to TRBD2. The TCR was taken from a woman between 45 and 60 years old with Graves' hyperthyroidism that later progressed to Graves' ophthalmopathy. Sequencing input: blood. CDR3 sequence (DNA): TGTGCCAGCAGCTCTCAAGCGGGGGGGCCGACCGGGGAGCTGTTTTTT. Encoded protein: CASSSQAGGPTGELFF. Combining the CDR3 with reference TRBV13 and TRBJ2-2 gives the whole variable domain AAGVIQSPRHLIKEKRETATLKCYPIPRHDTVYWYQQGPGQDPQFLISFYEKMQSDKGSIPDRFSAQQFSDYHSELNMSSLELGDSALYFCASSSQAGGPTGELFFGEGSRLTVL.